The clone carrying this T cell receptor beta chain was observed at least ten times. Its specificity is not known. Roughly three months, about 14 weeks, into antiretroviral therapy, follow-up blood was collected. Whole blood was used without fractionation, so all unsorted peripheral T cells were included. Peripheral blood, roughly 2.3 ml, was drawn for RNA extraction. The data were obtained in a study of HIV-infected patients and healthy controls. Findings and caveats of the study: Healthy controls carried many MAIT alpha-chain CDR3s, while HIV+ repertoires had few.

The CDR3 extends over 16 amino acids. CDR1 is KGHSH and CDR2 is LQKENI in the germline V gene. Trimming removed 3 bases from V and 0 bases from J, with 12 bases in between. Reverse transcription used around 540 ng RNA and constant-region primers for alpha and beta. Separate chain-specific third strand synthesis with multiplexing indices produced the alpha and beta libraries. One primer pair amplified all rearrangements per chain; each cDNA got molecular barcodes. A 12-nucleotide barcode per molecule came from two concatenated random hexamers added pre-amplification. TCRdb ran MiXCR on the 5' RACE reads and lists one entry per CDR3 protein. The table shows 8,000 to 9,500 distinct CDR3 sequences, with about 9% occurring only once.

The sequence was obtained from an adult with HIV infection. This rearrangement joins TRBV18 to TRBJ2-1, with D perhaps matching TRBD2 (6 bases). The starting material was blood, obtained during antiretroviral therapy. The CDR3 DNA follows: TGTGCCAGCTCACCCTCTGGGGGGAGCTCCTACAATGAGCAGTTCTTC. Translation: CASSPSGGSSYNEQFF.